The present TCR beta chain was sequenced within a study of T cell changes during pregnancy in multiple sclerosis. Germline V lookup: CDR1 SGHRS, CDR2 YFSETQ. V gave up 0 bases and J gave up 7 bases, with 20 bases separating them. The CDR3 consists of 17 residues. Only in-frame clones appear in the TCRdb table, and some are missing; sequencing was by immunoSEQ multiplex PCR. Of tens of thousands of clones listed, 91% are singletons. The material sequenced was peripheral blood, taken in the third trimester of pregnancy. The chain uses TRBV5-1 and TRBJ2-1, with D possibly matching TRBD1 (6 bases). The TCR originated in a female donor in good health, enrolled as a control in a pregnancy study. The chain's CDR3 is CASSLAIGQLSGNEQFF. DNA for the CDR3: TGCGCCAGCAGCTTGGCCATCGGACAGCTGTCGGGGAATGAGCAGTTCTTC. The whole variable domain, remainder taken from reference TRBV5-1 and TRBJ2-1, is KAGVTQTPRYLIKTRGQQVTLSCSPISGHRSVSWYQQTPGQGLQFLFEYFSETQRNKGNFPGRFSGRQFSNSRSEMNVSTLELGDSALYLCASSLAIGQLSGNEQFFGPGTRLTVL.